These 10 T cell receptor beta chains were sequenced from one sample in a study of CD8 T cells in Susac syndrome. Random hexamers were used to reverse transcribe the RNA input (about 0.5 to 1 ug). TCRdb re-analysed the immunoSEQ multiplex PCR reads in MiXCR, keeping a single row per CDR3 protein. The profile shows about 76,000 distinct CDR3 sequences, roughly 91% of them singletons. The sequencing sample was made of CD8+ T cells from PBMCs. The receptors stem from a human donor with multiple sclerosis.

The rearrangement links TRBV23-1 to TRBJ2-5; the D is unclear. TRBV23-1 is annotated as an ORF whose role is uncertain. V gave up 4 bases and J gave up 5 bases, with 11 bases separating them. The CDR3 has 13 amino acids. DNA for the CDR3: TGCGCCAGCAGTCCCGACGACATTGAGACCCAGTACTTC. Protein product: CASSPDDIETQYF.

The rearrangement links TRBV9 to TRBJ1-1; 7 bases line up with TRBD1. Trimming removed 4 bases from V and 0 bases from J; junction bases left unmatched: 9. The CDR3 contains 16 residues. CDR1 is SGDLS, CDR2 YYNGEE, per germline. The CDR3 coding sequence is TGTGCCAGCAGCCCTAGGGACAGAGGGATGAACACTGAAGCTTTCTTT. Translated, it gives CASSPRDRGMNTEAFF.

The chain is built from TRBV5-6 and TRBJ2-3; D not certain. This CDR3 has 15 amino acids. Trimming removed 4 bases from V and 4 bases from J, with 16 bases in between. CDR1 is SGHDT, CDR2 YYEEEE, per germline. CDR3 residues: CASSLRQGWPDTQYF. CDR3 sequence (DNA): TGTGCCAGCAGCCTTCGACAAGGTTGGCCAGATACGCAGTATTTT.

This chain links TRBV9 with TRBJ2-1; maybe TRBD2 (6 bases). Trimming shortened V by 4 bases and J by 3 bases, and 14 bases separated the two germline ends. Germline V gene data show CDR1 as SGDLS and CDR2 as YYNGEE. The CDR3 loop spans 15 amino acids. The CDR3: CASSRPPGDYNEQFF. For the CDR3, the DNA is TGTGCCAGCAGCCGGCCCCCGGGGGACTACAATGAGCAGTTCTTC.

The chain uses TRBV2 and TRBJ2-3; maybe TRBD1 (5 bases). The CDR3 has 12 residues. Trimming stripped 7 bases from V and 2 bases from J, with 7 bases between. Germline V lookup: CDR1 SNHLY, CDR2 FYNNEI. In DNA, the CDR3 is TGTGCCAGCAAGGACATCACAGATACGCAGTATTTT. It translates to CASKDITDTQYF.

Here the CDR3 reads CASSGGQGDSPLHF. In DNA form, the CDR3 reads TGTGCCAGCAGTGGAGGACAGGGAGATTCACCCCTCCACTTT. The chain employs TRBV25-1 and TRBJ1-6, with 8 bases that match TRBD1. Germline trimming cut 4 bases from V and 8 bases from J; bases unmatched to any gene: 4. CDR3 length: 14 amino acids. Germline V gene lookup returns CDR1 MGHDK and CDR2 SYGVNS.

The rearrangement links TRBV30 to TRBJ1-2, with D possibly TRBD1 on 5 matching bases. From germline, CDR1 is GTSNPN and CDR2 SVGIG (reference sequence). The CDR3 is 14 amino acids. Between the trimmed V and J ends, which lost 0 bases and 5 bases, there was a span of 13 bases. The CDR3 coding sequence is TGTGCCTGGAGTGTACCAGGGACCGTGTATGGCTACACCTTC. Translating gives CAWSVPGTVYGYTF.

The chain couples TRBV7-8 to TRBJ2-3, with TRBD2 identical over 8 bases. CDR3 length: 16 amino acids. CDR1 is SGHVS, CDR2 FQNEAQ, per germline. V was clipped by 2 bases and J by 4 bases; unmatched bases: 8. The CDR3 region has the DNA TGTGCCAGCAGCTTAATCGGCGGGGGGTTCCCAGATACGCAGTATTTT. Its translation is CASSLIGGGFPDTQYF.

The chain joins TRBV6-4 to TRBJ2-1, with 8 nucleotides matching TRBD2. The germline CDR1 and CDR2 sequences are MRHNA and SNTAGT. Trimming cost V 5 bases and J 6 bases; bases outside gene matches: 9. The CDR3 sequence is 15 residues long. CDR3 bases: TGTGCCAGCAGTCGTGATCCGGGGGGGGGCAATGAGCAGTTCTTC. Its translation: CASSRDPGGGNEQFF.

The chain is built from TRBV5-1 and TRBJ1-3; TRBD1 matches at 9 bases. The germline V gene has CDR1 SGHRS and CDR2 YFSETQ. CDR3 size: 15 residues. V lost 4 bases to trimming and J lost 4 bases; unmatched junction nucleotides: 6. The CDR3 protein is CASSLDRGGGNTIYF. The CDR3 DNA reads as TGCGCCAGCAGCCTGGACAGGGGTGGCGGAAACACCATATATTTT.